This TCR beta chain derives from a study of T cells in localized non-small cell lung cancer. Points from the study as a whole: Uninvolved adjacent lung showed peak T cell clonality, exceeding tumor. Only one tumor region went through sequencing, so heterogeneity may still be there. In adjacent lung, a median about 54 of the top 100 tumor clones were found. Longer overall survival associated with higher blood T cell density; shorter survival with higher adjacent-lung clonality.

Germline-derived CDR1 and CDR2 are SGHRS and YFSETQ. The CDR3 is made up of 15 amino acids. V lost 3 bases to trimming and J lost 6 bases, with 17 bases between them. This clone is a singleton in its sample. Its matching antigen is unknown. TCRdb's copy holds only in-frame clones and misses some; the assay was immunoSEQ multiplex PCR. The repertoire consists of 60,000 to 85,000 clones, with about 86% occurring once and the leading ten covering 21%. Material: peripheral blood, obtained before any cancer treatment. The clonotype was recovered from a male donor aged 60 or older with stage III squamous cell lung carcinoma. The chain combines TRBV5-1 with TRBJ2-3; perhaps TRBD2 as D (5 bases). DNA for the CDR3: TGCGCCAGCAGCTACCTGGCGGGTCTGGGGGATACGCAGTATTTT. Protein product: CASSYLAGLGDTQYF.